One sample yielded the 25 T cell receptor beta chains listed below, sequenced in a study of sequential checkpoint blockade in melanoma. TCRdb's table, derived via immunoSEQ multiplex PCR, lists solely in-frame clones and lacks some. The sample has tens of thousands of clones, about four fifths seen once; the top ten hold 18%. The treatment: randomized to nivolumab then ipilimumab (arm A) or the reverse (arm B). This specimen consisted of CD8+ T cells sorted from blood (inferred from file names), obtained from a patient given nivolumab and ipilimumab in sequence. These receptors came from a human donor with melanoma.

The V and J genes are TRBV30 and TRBJ2-7; TRBD1 agrees at 9 bases. V gave up 8 bases and J gave up 0 bases; unmatched junction bases: 2. CDR3 length: 12 residues. CDR1 and CDR2 (germline): GTSNPN, SVGIG (reference sequence). CDR3 bases: TGTGCCACGGACAGGGGCTCCTACGAGCAGTACTTC. Translating it yields CATDRGSYEQYF.

The chain links TRBV27 to TRBJ2-2, with 9 bases fitting TRBD2. V gave up 3 bases and J gave up 5 bases; unmatched junction bases: 7. The CDR3 loop spans 16 amino acids. CDR1 is MNHEY and CDR2 is SMNVEV in the germline V gene (reference sequence). The DNA for the CDR3 is TGTGCCAGCAGTTTTTCTAGCGGGGAGGTAACCGGGGAGCTGTTTTTT. Its translation: CASSFSSGEVTGELFF.

This chain links TRBV28 with TRBJ2-7, with 8 bases that match TRBD2. Losses at the gene ends were 3 bases for V and 5 bases for J; bases not matched to a gene: 6. The CDR3 is made up of 14 amino acids. Per the germline V gene, CDR1 is MDHEN and CDR2 is SYDVKM. This CDR3 reads CASSFPGGQNEQYF. CDR3 nucleotide sequence: TGTGCCAGCAGTTTTCCGGGAGGGCAGAACGAGCAGTACTTC.

The rearrangement joins TRBV12-5 to TRBJ1-6; 12 bases fit TRBD1. The CDR3 has 20 residues. Trimming cost V 0 bases and J 2 bases; bases outside gene matches: 8. CDR1 and CDR2 from the germline V gene are LGHNT and FRNRAP. The CDR3 nucleotides are TGTGCTAGTGGTTTGGTAAAGGGACAGGGGGCATACGCCTATAATTCACCCCTCCACTTT. Translated, it gives CASGLVKGQGAYAYNSPLHF.

The chain employs TRBV15 and TRBJ2-7; maybe TRBD2 (5 bases). V was pared by 9 bases and J by 1 base, with 13 bases between. There are 13 residues in the CDR3. Looked up from germline, CDR1 is LNHNV and CDR2 is YYDKDF (reference sequence). In DNA, the CDR3 is TGTGCCACTAGAGCGGCAAATTCCTACGAGCAGTACTTC. Translated: CATRAANSYEQYF.

The CDR3 loop reads CASRVRAGANVLTF. DNA of the CDR3: TGTGCCAGTAGAGTTCGAGCTGGGGCCAACGTCCTGACTTTC. The chain has TRBV19 and TRBJ2-6, with D hard to call. Trimming removed 6 bases at V and 2 bases at J, with 8 bases between. This CDR3 comprises 14 residues. Per germline, CDR1 LNHDA and CDR2 SQIVND (reference sequence). The variable domain in full, with the rest retrieved from reference TRBV19 and TRBJ2-6, is DGGITQSPKYLFRKEGQNVTLSCEQNLNHDAMYWYRQDPGQGLRLIYYSQIVNDFQKGDIAEGYSVSREKKESFPLTVTSAQKNPTAFYLCASRVRAGANVLTFGAGSRLTVL.

This chain uses TRBV19 with TRBJ1-2; D call uncertain. The CDR3 is 15 residues long. Germline V gene sequence: CDR1 LNHDA, CDR2 SQIVND (reference sequence). Trimming stripped 3 bases from V and 4 bases from J, with 15 bases between. In nucleotides, the CDR3 is TGTGCCAGTAGTATGAACTTAGAGGGCAGCTATGGCTACACCTTC. Its protein is CASSMNLEGSYGYTF. Full variable domain (missing parts from reference TRBV19 and TRBJ1-2): DGGITQSPKYLFRKEGQNVTLSCEQNLNHDAMYWYRQDPGQGLRLIYYSQIVNDFQKGDIAEGYSVSREKKESFPLTVTSAQKNPTAFYLCASSMNLEGSYGYTFGSGTRLTVV.

The rearrangement joins TRBV6-5 to TRBJ2-7, with TRBD2 matching 10 bases. The germline CDR1 and CDR2 sequences are MNHEY and SVGAGI. This CDR3 has 16 amino acids. V gave up 4 bases and J gave up 0 bases; unmatched junction bases: 6. The CDR3 nucleotides read TGTGCCAGCAGTTCCCCAGCGGGAGGGGGCTCCTACGAGCAGTACTTC. The encoded protein is CASSSPAGGGSYEQYF.

V is TRBV6-5 and J is TRBJ2-7; the match to TRBD2 covers 9 bases. Germline CDR1 reads MNHEY; CDR2 reads SVGAGI. The CDR3 runs 14 residues. After removal of 5 bases from V and 2 bases from J, the junction contained 4 bases not matched to a gene. CDR3 nucleotides: TGTGCCAGCAGTCTAGCGGGAACAACCTACGAGCAGTACTTC. It is translated as CASSLAGTTYEQYF.

The chain carries TRBV27 and TRBJ1-1, with 8 bases that match TRBD1. Germline assignment: CDR1 MNHEY and CDR2 SMNVEV (reference sequence). After removal of 6 bases from V and 4 bases from J, the junction contained 7 bases not matched to a gene. This CDR3 has 14 amino acids. The CDR3 protein is CASRDQGASTEAFF. The CDR3, as DNA: TGTGCCAGCAGAGATCAGGGGGCGTCCACTGAAGCTTTCTTT.

V usage is TRBV7-9 and J usage is TRBJ2-7, with D perhaps TRBD1 (6 bases). The CDR3 contains 16 residues. Germline CDR1 is SEHNR and CDR2 is FQNEAQ (reference sequence). V lost 7 bases to trimming and J lost 2 bases, with 21 bases between them. CDR3 loop: CASTGFRGNTPYEQYF. In DNA, the CDR3 is TGTGCCAGCACCGGATTCAGGGGAAATACCCCCTACGAGCAGTACTTC.

The J gene is TRBJ2-5, the V gene TRBV6-5; 7 positions match TRBD2. Near its end, the DNA agrees better with TRBJ2-7, so the J call may be wrong. CDR1 and CDR2 (germline): MNHEY, SVGAGI. The CDR3 extends over 14 amino acids. The CDR3: CASSTSGAAYEQYF. The CDR3 DNA reads as TGTGCCAGCAGTACCAGCGGGGCCGCGTACGAGCAGTACTTC.

The chain employs TRBV4-1 and TRBJ2-5; D is possibly TRBD2 (5 bases). The DNA end lines up better with TRBJ2-7; the J call may be wrong. CDR3 length: 16 residues. Germline V gene data show CDR1 as MGHRA and CDR2 as YSYEKL. Written as DNA, the CDR3 is TGCGCCAGCAGCCAAATCCCGCGGGTAAGGTCCTACGAGCAGTACTTC. It is translated as CASSQIPRVRSYEQYF.

The CDR3 is CASSPTGEAYNEQFF. CDR3 sequence (DNA): TGTGCCAGCAGCCCCACGGGGGAGGCCTACAATGAGCAGTTCTTC. This rearrangement joins TRBV2 to TRBJ2-1; a weak D match, TRBD2 (6 bases). The CDR3 is 15 amino acids. V was clipped by 6 bases and J by 2 bases, with 14 bases between them. CDR1 and CDR2 from the germline V gene are SNHLY and FYNNEI.

This chain joins TRBV2 and TRBJ2-2; 10 bases are shared with TRBD2. The CDR3 length is 14 residues. The V segment lost 3 bases and the J segment 7 bases; nucleotides outside the gene matches: 2. Germline CDR1 and CDR2: SNHLY and FYNNEI. The CDR3 region has the DNA TGTGCCAGCAGTGACGGACTAGCGGTCGGGGAGCTGTTTTTT. This codes for CASSDGLAVGELFF.

The J gene is TRBJ1-2, the V gene TRBV28, with D uncertain. The CDR3 length is 17 residues. The germline V gene encodes CDR1 MDHEN and CDR2 SYDVKM. V shed 3 bases and J shed 2 bases, with 19 bases lying between them. The CDR3 sequence: CASSLLVQVDPNYGYTF. The CDR3 bases are TGTGCCAGCAGTTTGCTGGTCCAGGTTGATCCAAACTATGGCTACACCTTC.

The rearrangement joins TRBV6-5 to TRBJ2-1; D unclear. There are 14 residues in the CDR3. Trimming left V 6 bases short and J 8 bases short, with 17 bases between. Per germline, CDR1 MNHEY and CDR2 SVGAGI. CDR3 DNA: TGTGCCAGCAGCCACCGTAGCCCTCGGGATGAGCAGTTCTTC. Protein product: CASSHRSPRDEQFF.

This clone is deemed medium-sized. Other DNA sequences in this specimen translate into the identical CDR3. The rearrangement links TRBV11-2 to TRBJ1-5; D call uncertain. Germline values: CDR1 SGHAT, CDR2 FQNNGV. The ends were cut back, 6 bases at V and 0 bases at J, with 9 bases in the middle. The CDR3 consists of 14 residues. CDR3: CASSPRYSNQPQHF. The CDR3 DNA is TGTGCCAGCAGTCCCCGTTATAGCAATCAGCCCCAGCATTTT.

The V call is TRBV6-5, the J call TRBJ2-1; D gene ambiguous. CDR3 length: 13 residues. V was pared by 3 bases and J by 9 bases, with 12 bases between. Germline assignment: CDR1 MNHEY and CDR2 SVGAGI. The CDR3 is CASSYYRRSEQFF. As DNA, the CDR3 is TGTGCCAGCAGTTATTATCGAAGGAGTGAGCAGTTCTTC.

V is TRBV27 and J is TRBJ1-5; possible D gene TRBD1, 5 bases. CDR3 size: 17 residues. V lost 1 base and J lost 6, with 19 bases in between. Germline V gene data show CDR1 as MNHEY and CDR2 as SMNVEV (reference sequence). This CDR3 reads CASSLFWDGGLSQPQHF. The CDR3 DNA reads as TGTGCCAGCAGTTTATTCTGGGATGGGGGGTTGTCTCAGCCCCAGCATTTT.

J is TRBJ2-7 and V is TRBV28; D unclear. Germline V gene data show CDR1 as MDHEN and CDR2 as SYDVKM. The ends were cut back, 3 bases at V and 0 bases at J, with 9 bases in the middle. This CDR3 comprises 14 residues. The CDR3 region has the DNA TGTGCCAGCAGTTTGGCGGTCCCCTCCTACGAGCAGTACTTC. Translating gives CASSLAVPSYEQYF.

The chain recombines TRBV9 with TRBJ2-7, with D maybe TRBD1 (6 bases). V lost 4 bases and J lost 1, with 12 bases in between. CDR1 SGDLS and CDR2 YYNGEE come from the germline V gene. This CDR3 comprises 14 residues. CDR3 region: CASSTQGNSYEQYF. For the CDR3, the DNA is TGTGCCAGCAGCACCCAGGGGAATTCCTACGAGCAGTACTTC.

The sample holds one count of this clone. The chain links TRBV2 to TRBJ2-6; D ambiguous. The CDR3 runs to 14 residues. V gave up 2 bases and J gave up 2 bases, with 4 bases separating them. The germline V gene encodes CDR1 SNHLY and CDR2 FYNNEI. The CDR3 DNA follows: TGTGCCAGCAGTGAACTCGCTGGGGCCAACGTCCTGACTTTC. Its protein is CASSELAGANVLTF.

V and J are TRBV2 and TRBJ1-4; D call uncertain. Per germline, CDR1 SNHLY and CDR2 FYNNEI. Trimming took 4 bases from V and 4 from J, leaving 19 bases between them. The CDR3 length is 17 residues. CDR3 protein: CASSGPPGQKDNEKLFF. CDR3 DNA: TGTGCCAGCAGTGGTCCCCCTGGGCAGAAAGATAATGAAAAACTGTTTTTT. Full variable domain (missing parts from reference TRBV2 and TRBJ1-4): EPEVTQTPSHQVTQMGQEVILRCVPISNHLYFYWYRQILGQKVEFLVSFYNNEISEKSEIFDDQFSVERPDGSNFTLKIRSTKLEDSAMYFCASSGPPGQKDNEKLFFGSGTQLSVL.

The chain joins TRBV7-9 to TRBJ2-7, with a tentative D call TRBD2 (5 bases). This CDR3 region has 14 residues. Germline V gene lookup returns CDR1 SEHNR and CDR2 FQNEAQ (reference sequence). Trimming took off 5 bases at V and 0 bases at J, with 11 bases between the two ends. CDR3 bases: TGTGCCAGCAGCCCCGGGGTGAGCTCCTACGAGCAGTACTTC. Protein: CASSPGVSSYEQYF.